The clone carrying this TCR beta chain showed up just a few times. Its antigen is unidentified. This entry is derived from a study of blood T cells in healthy people across ages. This CDR3 is 17 amino acids long. Trimming pared 1 base from V and 0 bases from J, leaving 19 bases between. Germline V gene data show CDR1 as DFQATT and CDR2 as SNEGSKA (reference sequence). General study findings and limits: Changes in expanded clonotypes were possibly confounded, as the CMV status of donors was unknown. A greater number of naive CD4+ cells and higher diversity distinguished long-lived donors from aged donors.

A J-beta primer mix and a sample-barcoded 5' primer were used in a second PCR of about 7 to 12 cycles. TCRdb recomputed calls from the 5' RACE reads with MiXCR, one row per CDR3 protein. This sample yields roughly 900,000 distinct CDR3 sequences, of which roughly 43% are seen a single time; 10% to 15% belongs to the top ten. The clonotype originates from a man between 25 and 39 years old in good health. The V gene is TRBV20-1, the J gene TRBJ2-7; tentative D call: TRBD2 (6 bases). The sequencing sample was made of blood. In DNA form, the CDR3 reads TGCAGTGCTAGAGTACAGGACATGGGGGGATTCTCCTACGAGCAGTACTTC. Translation: CSARVQDMGGFSYEQYF.